The clone carrying this T cell receptor beta chain was seen at least ten times. The junction does not match germline at one end; this may be a read error. The data were taken from a study of identical twins. Germline V gives CDR1 DFQATT, CDR2 SNEGSKA (reference sequence). The CDR3 contains 14 residues. Carrying unique molecular identifiers, the cDNA also gained a universal primer site through template switching. TCRdb redid the calling of the 5' RACE reads with MiXCR, one entry per CDR3 protein. The sample lists about 890,000 distinct CDR3 sequences, 12% occurring once. This sample was shared with a second study, whose subject was yellow fever vaccine responses in identical twins.

This chain connects TRBV20-1 to TRBJ1-4, with D perhaps TRBD1 (5 bases). The origin of this receptor is a woman younger than 30 in good health. Sequencing was done on a sample of PBMCs. CDR3 sequence: CSAREGRRVEKLFF. The CDR3 region has the DNA TGCAGTGCTCGAGAGGGACGACGCGTTGAAAAACTGTTTTTT.